These 8 T cell receptor beta chains came from one sample sequenced in a study of blood T cell repertoires in COVID-19. Generated by immunoSEQ multiplex PCR, the TCRdb table keeps only in-frame clones and is missing some. The data show approximately 68,000 clones, around 87% seen once. The sample was peripheral blood. All receptors come from a man aged 45-65 years with active COVID-19.

The rearrangement links TRBV19 to TRBJ2-1, with D possibly matching TRBD1 (5 bases). V lost 1 base and J 7 bases, leaving 11 bases between the germline ends. CDR3 size: 14 residues. CDR1 is LNHDA, CDR2 SQIVND, per germline (reference sequence). The CDR3: CASSIGPRANEQFF. The CDR3 nucleotides read TGTGCCAGTAGTATAGGACCCAGGGCAAATGAGCAGTTCTTC.

The chain links TRBV9 to TRBJ1-2; TRBD1 might be the D (6 bases). With 6 bases removed from V and 7 bases from J, the gap between germline ends came to 16 bases. The CDR3 consists of 13 residues. From germline, CDR1 is SGDLS and CDR2 YYNGEE. The CDR3 DNA sequence: TGTGCCAGCAACCAGGGGCGATCCCCTGGCTACACCTTC. Protein product: CASNQGRSPGYTF.

This clone came up a few times. The gene calls are TRBV9 and TRBJ2-2, with TRBD2 as a possible D gene (5 bases). Trimming stripped 0 bases from V and 4 bases from J, with 7 bases between. CDR3 length: 14 amino acids. Per germline, CDR1 SGDLS and CDR2 YYNGEE. CDR3: CASSVERATGELFF. CDR3 nucleotides: TGTGCCAGCAGCGTAGAGAGGGCCACCGGGGAGCTGTTTTTT.

The J gene is TRBJ2-7, the V gene TRBV28; perhaps TRBD1 as D (5 bases). Per germline, CDR1 MDHEN and CDR2 SYDVKM. V was cut by 6 bases and J by 5 bases, with 14 bases left in between. The length of the CDR3 is 13 residues. For the CDR3, the DNA is TGTGCCAGCAGCCCAGGGTTTGTCAACGAGCAGTACTTC. It encodes CASSPGFVNEQYF.

The chain recombines TRBV11-2 with TRBJ2-1, with 12 bases lining up with TRBD1. Germline V gene data show CDR1 as SGHAT and CDR2 as FQNNGV. Germline trimming cut 3 bases from V and 6 bases from J; bases unmatched to any gene: 9. The CDR3 spans 17 residues. CDR3 nucleotide sequence: TGTGCCAGCAGCTTGATCGGAAGGGACAGGGGGCCCAATGAGCAGTTCTTC. This codes for CASSLIGRDRGPNEQFF.

The genes are TRBV7-9 and TRBJ1-5, with TRBD1 matching over 11 bases. With V trimmed by 5 bases and J by 6 bases, 3 bases remained unmatched. Germline lookup yields CDR1 SEHNR and CDR2 FQNEAQ (reference sequence). This CDR3 region has 14 residues. The CDR3 loop reads CASSPGTGGQPQHF. In nucleotides, the CDR3 is TGTGCCAGCAGCCCCGGGACAGGGGGTCAGCCCCAGCATTTT.

In this sample, this clone turned up a few times. The chain uses TRBV2 and TRBJ1-5, with 7 nucleotides matching TRBD1. V was clipped by 6 bases and J by 0 bases; unmatched bases: 2. Germline CDR1 is SNHLY and CDR2 is FYNNEI. CDR3 length equals 14 residues. The CDR3 spells CASRAGGSNQPQHF. The CDR3 DNA reads TGTGCCAGCAGGGCAGGGGGTAGCAATCAGCCCCAGCATTTT.

The J gene is TRBJ2-1, the V gene TRBV5-8; no firm D call. The ends were cut back, 4 bases at V and 2 bases at J, with 7 bases in the middle. From germline, CDR1 is SGHTS and CDR2 YDEGEE. The CDR3 is 13 amino acids. CDR3 sequence reads: CASSTQPYNEQFF. The CDR3, as DNA: TGTGCCAGCAGCACACAACCCTACAATGAGCAGTTCTTC.